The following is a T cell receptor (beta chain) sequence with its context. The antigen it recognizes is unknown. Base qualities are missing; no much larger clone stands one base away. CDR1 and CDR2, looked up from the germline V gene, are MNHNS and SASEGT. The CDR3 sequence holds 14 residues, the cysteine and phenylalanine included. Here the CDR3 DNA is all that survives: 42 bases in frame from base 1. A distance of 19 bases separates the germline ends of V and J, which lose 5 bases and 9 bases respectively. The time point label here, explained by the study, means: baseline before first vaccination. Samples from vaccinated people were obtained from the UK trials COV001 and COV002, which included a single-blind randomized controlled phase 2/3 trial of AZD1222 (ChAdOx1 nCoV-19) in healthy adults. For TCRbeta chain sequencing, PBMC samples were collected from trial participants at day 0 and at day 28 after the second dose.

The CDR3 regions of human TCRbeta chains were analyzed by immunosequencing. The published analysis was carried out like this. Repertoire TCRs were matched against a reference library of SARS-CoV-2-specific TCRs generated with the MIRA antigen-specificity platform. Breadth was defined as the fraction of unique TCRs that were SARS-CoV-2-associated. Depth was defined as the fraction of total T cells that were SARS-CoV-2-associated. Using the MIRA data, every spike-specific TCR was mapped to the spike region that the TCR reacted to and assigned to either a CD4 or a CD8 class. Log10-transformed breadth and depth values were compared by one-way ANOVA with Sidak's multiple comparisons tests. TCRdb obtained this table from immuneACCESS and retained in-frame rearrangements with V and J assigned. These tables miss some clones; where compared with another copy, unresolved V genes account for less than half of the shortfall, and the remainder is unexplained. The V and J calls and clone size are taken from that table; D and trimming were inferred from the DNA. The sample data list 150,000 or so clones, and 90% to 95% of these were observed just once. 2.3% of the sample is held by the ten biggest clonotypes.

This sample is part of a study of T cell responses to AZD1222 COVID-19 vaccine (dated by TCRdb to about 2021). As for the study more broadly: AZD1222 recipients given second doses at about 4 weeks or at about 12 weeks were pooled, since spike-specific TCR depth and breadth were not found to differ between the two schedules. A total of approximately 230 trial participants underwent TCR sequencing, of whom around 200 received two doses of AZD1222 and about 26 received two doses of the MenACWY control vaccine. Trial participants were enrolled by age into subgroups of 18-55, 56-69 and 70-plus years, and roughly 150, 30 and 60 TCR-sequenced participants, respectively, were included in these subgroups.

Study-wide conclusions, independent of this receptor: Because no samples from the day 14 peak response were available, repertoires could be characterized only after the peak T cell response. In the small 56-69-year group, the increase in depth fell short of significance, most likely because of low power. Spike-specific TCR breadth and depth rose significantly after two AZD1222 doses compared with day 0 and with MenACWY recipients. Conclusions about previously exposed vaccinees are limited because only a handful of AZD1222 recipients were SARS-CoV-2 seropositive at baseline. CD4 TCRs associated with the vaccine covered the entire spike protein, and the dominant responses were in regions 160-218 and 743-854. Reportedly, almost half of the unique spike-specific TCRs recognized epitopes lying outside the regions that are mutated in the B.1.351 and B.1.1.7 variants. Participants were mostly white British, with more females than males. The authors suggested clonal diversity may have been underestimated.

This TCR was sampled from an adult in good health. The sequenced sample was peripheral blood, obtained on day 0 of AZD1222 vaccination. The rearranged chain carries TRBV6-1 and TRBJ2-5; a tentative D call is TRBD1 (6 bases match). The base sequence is TGTGCCAGCAGTTCCTCCGGGCACAGGGAGCCCCAGTACTTC. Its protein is CASSSSGHREPQYF.